This T cell receptor (beta chain) was captured by sequencing in a study of low-dose radiotherapy and immunotherapy resistance in tumors. The CDR3 is made up of 12 amino acids. V lost 5 bases, J lost 5 bases, and 12 bases lay in between. Germline values: CDR1 GTSNPN, CDR2 SVGIG (reference sequence). Time point of the sample: before trial treatment. Advanced solid tumors without tumor-infiltrating lymphocytes were required for inclusion. Primers used for first-strand cDNA, a TRAV- and TRBV-specific set, covered both alpha and beta chains. Amplification of TCRs used a constant-region primer and V-primer adapter for around 18 PCR cycles. In vitro transcription was used to amplify the isolated mRNA. TCRdb re-called the reads with MiXCR, one entry per CDR3 protein. Of approximately 90,000 distinct CDR3 sequences detected, 9.4% appear once; the ten largest clones hold under 1.1%. This clonotype was seen at least ten times.

The chain has TRBV30 and TRBJ2-5; D is undetermined. The sequence came from a male donor with prostate cancer. The sample here was PBMCs, taken before treatment. CDR3 bases: TGTGCCTGGGGGGTTGAGGCGGAGACCCAGTACTTC. It codes for CAWGVEAETQYF.